These 5 T cell receptor beta chains were sequenced from one sample in a study of CD8+ T cells in alopecia areata. Isolated RNA was reverse transcribed into cDNA used as the sequencing template. Method: immunoSEQ multiplex PCR; TCRdb's copy keeps in-frame clones and lacks some. This sample has about 1,500 clones, each found more than once. The sample consisted of lesional skin. These receptors were collected from a C3H/HeJ mouse with alopecia areata. The strain's MHC type: H2-k.

This clone was picked up many times. Gene names denote mouse genes. The CDR3 end lies 4 residues beyond the end of the read and is filled in from the germline J gene. This chain joins TRBV16 and TRBJ1-4, with D possibly matching TRBD1 (6 bases). This CDR3 is 16 amino acids long. V lost 1 base, J lost 0 bases, and 9 bases lay in between. The germline V gene encodes CDR1 SGHSA and CDR2 FRNQAP. The part of the CDR3 DNA that was read is TGTGCAAGCAGCTTAGGGACAGAAATTTCCAACGAA. This encodes CASSLGTEISNE. The full CDR3 is CASSLGTEISNERLFF. Filled out from reference TRBV16 and TRBJ1-4, the complete variable domain reads NAGVIQTPRHKVTGKGQEATLWCEPISGHSAVFWYRQTIVQGLEFLTYFRNQAPIDDSGMPKERFSAQMPNQSHSTLKIQSTQPQDSAVYLCASSLGTEISNERLFFGHGTKLSVL.

A note on this clone: Here the gene names and germline are mouse. The sequence runs out 4 residues before the end of the CDR3; the remainder is reconstructed from the germline J gene. The chain joins TRBV13-3 to TRBJ2-7; D perhaps matches TRBD2 (6 bases). CDR1 is NNHDY and CDR2 is SYVADS in the germline V gene. With 5 bases removed from V and 3 bases from J, the gap between germline ends came to 12 bases. The CDR3 loop spans 13 amino acids. CDR3 DNA, as far as it was read: TGTGCCAGCAGGGTTGCTGGGGTCTAT. Protein product: CASRVAGVY. The whole CDR3 sequence is CASRVAGVYEQYF.

By share, this clone ranks as medium-sized. Gene names are mouse gene names. The read is 4 residues too short to cover the CDR3 end, so that end is filled in from the germline J gene. This chain links TRBV2 with TRBJ2-4; 9 bases agree with TRBD2. The CDR3 totals 15 residues. V trimming: 4 bases; J trimming: 0 bases; junction bases outside the gene matches: 2. Germline CDR1 is LGHNA and CDR2 is YSYQKL. CDR3 residues: CASSPTGGSQNTLYF. The part of the CDR3 DNA that was read is TGTGCCAGCAGCCCTACTGGGGGGAGTCAAAAC.

This clone was recorded at least ten times. Genes here carry mouse names. The sequenced CDR3 bases are TGTGCCAGCAGTGAACCCTGGGGGGCGAACTATGCT. Encoded protein: CASSEPWGANYA. The entire CDR3 is CASSEPWGANYAEQFF. The V call is TRBV13-3, the J call TRBJ2-1; 8 positions agree with TRBD2. From the germline J gene comes the end of the CDR3, since the read stops 4 residues before it. With 2 bases clipped from V and 1 base from J, the junction kept 5 bases outside the gene matches. In germline, CDR1 is NNHDY, CDR2 SYVADS. The CDR3 runs 16 residues.

This clone was counted a few times. This probably arose from a read error, given a far larger clone one base away. The gene names here belong to mouse. The CDR3 extends 4 residues past the end of the read, so its final part is completed from the germline J gene. The identical CDR3 is also encoded by other nucleotide sequences in the sample. The V gene is TRBV12-1, the J gene TRBJ2-5; D is unresolved. CDR1 is SGHSN, CDR2 HYEKVE, per germline. CDR3 length: 13 residues. Trimming removed 1 base from V and 3 bases from J, with 7 bases in between. Partial CDR3 DNA: TGTGCCAGCTCTCTGAGACTTCAAGAC. This translates into CASSLRLQD. The full-length CDR3 reads as CASSLRLQDTQYF.